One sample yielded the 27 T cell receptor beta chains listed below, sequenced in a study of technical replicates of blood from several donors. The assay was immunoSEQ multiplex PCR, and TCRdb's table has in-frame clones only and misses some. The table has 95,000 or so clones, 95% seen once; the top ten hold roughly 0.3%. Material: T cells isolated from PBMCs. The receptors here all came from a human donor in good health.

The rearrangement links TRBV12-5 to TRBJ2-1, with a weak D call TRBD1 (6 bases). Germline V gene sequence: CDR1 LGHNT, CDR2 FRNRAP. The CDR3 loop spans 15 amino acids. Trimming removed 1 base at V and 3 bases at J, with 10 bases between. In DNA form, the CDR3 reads TGTGCTAGTGGTTTGGGACAGGTTGGCTACAATGAGCAGTTCTTC. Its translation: CASGLGQVGYNEQFF.

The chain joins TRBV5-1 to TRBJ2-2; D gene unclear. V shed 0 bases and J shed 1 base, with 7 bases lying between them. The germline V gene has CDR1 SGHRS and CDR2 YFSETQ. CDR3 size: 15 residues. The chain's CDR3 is CASSLDVGNTGELFF. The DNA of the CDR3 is TGCGCCAGCAGCTTGGATGTCGGGAACACCGGGGAGCTGTTTTTT.

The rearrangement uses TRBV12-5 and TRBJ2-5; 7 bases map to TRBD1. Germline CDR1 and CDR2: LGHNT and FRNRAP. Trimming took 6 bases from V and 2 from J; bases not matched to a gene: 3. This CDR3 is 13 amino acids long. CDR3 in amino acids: CASGPQGQETQYF. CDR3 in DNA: TGTGCTAGTGGACCACAGGGGCAAGAGACCCAGTACTTC.

The CDR3 here is CASSLGGGYEQYF. The CDR3 DNA reads as TGTGCCAGCAGCCTAGGGGGGGGCTACGAGCAGTACTTC. This sequence joins TRBV7-8 and TRBJ2-7, with D maybe TRBD2 (7 bases). This CDR3 has 13 residues. V lost 5 bases and J lost 3, with 11 bases in between. Looked up from germline, CDR1 is SGHVS and CDR2 is FQNEAQ.

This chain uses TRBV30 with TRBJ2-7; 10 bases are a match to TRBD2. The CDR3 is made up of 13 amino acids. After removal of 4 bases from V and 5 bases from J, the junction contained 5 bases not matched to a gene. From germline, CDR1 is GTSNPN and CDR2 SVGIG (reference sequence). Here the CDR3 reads CAWNIAGGNEQYF. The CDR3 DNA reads TGTGCCTGGAATATAGCGGGAGGAAACGAGCAGTACTTC.

CDR3 bases: TGTGCCAGCAGAGAGGGACAGGGTAATAAAGCTTTCTTT. It translates to CASREGQGNKAFF. V gene TRBV2 combines with J gene TRBJ1-1; 9 bases agree with TRBD1. The CDR3 spans 13 residues. Germline CDR1 is SNHLY and CDR2 is FYNNEI. Losses at the gene ends were 6 bases for V and 9 bases for J; bases not matched to a gene: 8.

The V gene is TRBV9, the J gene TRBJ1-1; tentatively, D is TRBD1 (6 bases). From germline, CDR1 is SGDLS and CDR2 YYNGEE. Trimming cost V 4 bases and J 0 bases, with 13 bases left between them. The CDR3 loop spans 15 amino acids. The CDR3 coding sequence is TGTGCCAGCAGCCCCCGGGACACTTTGAACACTGAAGCTTTCTTT. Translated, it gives CASSPRDTLNTEAFF.

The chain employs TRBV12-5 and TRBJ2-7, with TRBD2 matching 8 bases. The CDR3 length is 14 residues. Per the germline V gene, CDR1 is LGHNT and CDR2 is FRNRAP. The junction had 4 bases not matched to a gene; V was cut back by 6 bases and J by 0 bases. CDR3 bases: TGTGCTAGTGGGACTAGCGTTCACTCCTACGAGCAGTACTTC. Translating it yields CASGTSVHSYEQYF.

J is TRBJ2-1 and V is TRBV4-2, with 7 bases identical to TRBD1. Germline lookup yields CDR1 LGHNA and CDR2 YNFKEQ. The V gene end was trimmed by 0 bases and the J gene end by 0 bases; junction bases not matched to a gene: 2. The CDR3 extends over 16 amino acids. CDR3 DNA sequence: TGTGCCAGCAGCCAAGATTGGGACAGCTCCTACAATGAGCAGTTCTTC. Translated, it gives CASSQDWDSSYNEQFF.

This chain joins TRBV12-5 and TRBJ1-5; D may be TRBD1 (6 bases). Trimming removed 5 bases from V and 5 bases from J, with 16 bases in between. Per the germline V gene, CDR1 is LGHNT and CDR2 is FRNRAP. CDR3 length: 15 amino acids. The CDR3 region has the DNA TGTGCTAGTGGTCCAAAAGGGGGGGGATATCAGCCCCAGCATTTT. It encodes CASGPKGGGYQPQHF.

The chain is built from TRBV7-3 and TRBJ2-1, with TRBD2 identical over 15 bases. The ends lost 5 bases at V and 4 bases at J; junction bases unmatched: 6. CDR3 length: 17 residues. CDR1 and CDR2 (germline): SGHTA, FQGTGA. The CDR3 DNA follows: TGTGCCAGCAGCCCGCGGACTAGCGGGAGGGATTACAATGAGCAGTTCTTC. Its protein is CASSPRTSGRDYNEQFF.

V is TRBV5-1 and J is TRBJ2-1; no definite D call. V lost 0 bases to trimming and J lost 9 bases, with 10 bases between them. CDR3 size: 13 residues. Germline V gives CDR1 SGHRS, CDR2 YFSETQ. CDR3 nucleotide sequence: TGCGCCAGCAGCTTGGCCTGGGCAGCTGAGCAGTTCTTC. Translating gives CASSLAWAAEQFF. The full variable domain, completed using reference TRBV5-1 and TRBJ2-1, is KAGVTQTPRYLIKTRGQQVTLSCSPISGHRSVSWYQQTPGQGLQFLFEYFSETQRNKGNFPGRFSGRQFSNSRSEMNVSTLELGDSALYLCASSLAWAAEQFFGPGTRLTVL.

The CDR3 DNA reads as TGTGCTGCCCGGAGGGGTAATGAAAAACTGTTTTTT. It yields the protein CAARRGNEKLFF. The V gene is TRBV30, the J gene TRBJ1-4; TRBD1 is a possible D gene (5 bases). The CDR3 has 12 residues. Germline CDR1 and CDR2: GTSNPN and SVGIG (reference sequence).

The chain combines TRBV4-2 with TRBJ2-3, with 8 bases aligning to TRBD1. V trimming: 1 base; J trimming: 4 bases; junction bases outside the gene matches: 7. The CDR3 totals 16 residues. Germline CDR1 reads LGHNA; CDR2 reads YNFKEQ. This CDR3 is CASSQGQGAEADTQYF. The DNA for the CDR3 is TGTGCCAGCAGCCAAGGGCAGGGGGCCGAGGCAGATACGCAGTATTTT.

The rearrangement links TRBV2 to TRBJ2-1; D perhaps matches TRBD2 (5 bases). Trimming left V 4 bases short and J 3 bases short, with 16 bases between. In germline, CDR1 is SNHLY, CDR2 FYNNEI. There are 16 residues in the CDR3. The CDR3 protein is CASSALMGSLYNEQFF. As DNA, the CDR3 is TGTGCCAGCAGTGCCCTTATGGGGAGTCTCTACAATGAGCAGTTCTTC. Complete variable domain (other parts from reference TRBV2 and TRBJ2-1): EPEVTQTPSHQVTQMGQEVILRCVPISNHLYFYWYRQILGQKVEFLVSFYNNEISEKSEIFDDQFSVERPDGSNFTLKIRSTKLEDSAMYFCASSALMGSLYNEQFFGPGTRLTVL.

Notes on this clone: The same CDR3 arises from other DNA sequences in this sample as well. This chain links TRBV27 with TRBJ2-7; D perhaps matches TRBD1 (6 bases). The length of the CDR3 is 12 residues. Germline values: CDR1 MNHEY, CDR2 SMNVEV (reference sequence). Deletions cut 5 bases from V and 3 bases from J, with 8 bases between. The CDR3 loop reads CASSLQGYEQYF. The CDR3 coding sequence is TGTGCCAGCAGTCTACAGGGCTACGAGCAGTACTTC.

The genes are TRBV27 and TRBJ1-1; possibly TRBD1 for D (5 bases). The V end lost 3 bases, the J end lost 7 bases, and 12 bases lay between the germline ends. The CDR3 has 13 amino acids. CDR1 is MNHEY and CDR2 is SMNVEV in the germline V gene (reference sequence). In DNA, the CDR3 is TGTGCCAGCAGTTTGCCGAACAGGAATGAAGCTTTCTTT. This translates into CASSLPNRNEAFF.

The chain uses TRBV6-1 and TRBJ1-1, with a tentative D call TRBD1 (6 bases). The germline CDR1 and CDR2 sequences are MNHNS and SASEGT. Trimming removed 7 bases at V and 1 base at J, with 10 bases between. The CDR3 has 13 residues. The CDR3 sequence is CASTQGRNTEAFF. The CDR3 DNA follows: TGTGCCAGCACCCAGGGGAGGAACACTGAAGCTTTCTTT.

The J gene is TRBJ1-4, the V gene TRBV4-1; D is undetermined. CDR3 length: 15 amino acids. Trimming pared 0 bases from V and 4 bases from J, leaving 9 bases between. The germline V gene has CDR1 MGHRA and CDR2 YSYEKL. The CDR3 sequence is CASSQERQSNEKLFF. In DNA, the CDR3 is TGCGCCAGCAGCCAAGAGCGGCAGAGTAATGAAAAACTGTTTTTT.

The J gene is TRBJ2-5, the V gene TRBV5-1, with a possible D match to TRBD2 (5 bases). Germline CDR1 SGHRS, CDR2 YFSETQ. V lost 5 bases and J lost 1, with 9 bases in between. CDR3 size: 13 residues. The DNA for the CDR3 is TGCGCCAGCAGTGCGGGCCCCCAAGAGACCCAGTACTTC. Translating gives CASSAGPQETQYF.

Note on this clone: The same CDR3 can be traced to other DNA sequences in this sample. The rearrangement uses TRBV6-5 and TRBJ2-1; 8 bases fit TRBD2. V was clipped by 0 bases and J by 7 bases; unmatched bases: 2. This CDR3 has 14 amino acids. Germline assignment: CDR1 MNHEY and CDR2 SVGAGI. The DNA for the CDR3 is TGTGCCAGCAGTTACTCGGGACTAGGGAATGAGCAGTTCTTC. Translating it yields CASSYSGLGNEQFF.

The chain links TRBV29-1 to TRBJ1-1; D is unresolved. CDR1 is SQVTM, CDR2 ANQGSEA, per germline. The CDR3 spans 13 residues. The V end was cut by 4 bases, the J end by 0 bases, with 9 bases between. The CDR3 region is CSVVGPMNTEAFF. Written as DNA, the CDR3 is TGCAGCGTTGTTGGGCCCATGAACACTGAAGCTTTCTTT.

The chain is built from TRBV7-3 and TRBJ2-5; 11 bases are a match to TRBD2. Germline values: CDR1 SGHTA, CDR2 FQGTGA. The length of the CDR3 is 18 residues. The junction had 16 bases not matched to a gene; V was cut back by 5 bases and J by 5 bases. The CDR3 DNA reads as TGTGCCAGCAGCCCGTCCGGGACTAGCGGCCGCCTAGTGGAGACCCAGTACTTC. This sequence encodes CASSPSGTSGRLVETQYF.

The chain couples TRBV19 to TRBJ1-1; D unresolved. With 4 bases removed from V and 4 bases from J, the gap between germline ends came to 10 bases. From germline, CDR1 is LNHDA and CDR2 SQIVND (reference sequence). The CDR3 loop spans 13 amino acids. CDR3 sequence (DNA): TGTGCCAGTAGTACAGGTCCTTCCACTGAAGCTTTCTTT. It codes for CASSTGPSTEAFF.

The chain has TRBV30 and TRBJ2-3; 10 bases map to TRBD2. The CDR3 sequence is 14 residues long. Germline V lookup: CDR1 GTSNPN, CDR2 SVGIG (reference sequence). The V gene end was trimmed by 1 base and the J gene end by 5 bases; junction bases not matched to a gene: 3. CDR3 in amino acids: CAWSGLAGEDTQYF. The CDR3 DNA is TGTGCCTGGAGTGGGCTAGCGGGAGAAGATACGCAGTATTTT. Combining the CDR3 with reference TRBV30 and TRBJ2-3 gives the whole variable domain SQTIHQWPATLVQPVGSPLSLECTVEGTSNPNLYWYRQAAGRGLQLLFYSVGIGQISSEVPQNLSASRPQDRQFILSSKKLLLSDSGFYLCAWSGLAGEDTQYFGPGTRLTVL.

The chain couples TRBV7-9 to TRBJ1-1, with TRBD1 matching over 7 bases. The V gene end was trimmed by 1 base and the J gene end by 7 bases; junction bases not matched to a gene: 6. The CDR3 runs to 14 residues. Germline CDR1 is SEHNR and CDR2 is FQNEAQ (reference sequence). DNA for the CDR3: TGTGCCAGCAGCTTAGTTACGACAGGGCGTGAAGCTTTCTTT. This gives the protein CASSLVTTGREAFF.

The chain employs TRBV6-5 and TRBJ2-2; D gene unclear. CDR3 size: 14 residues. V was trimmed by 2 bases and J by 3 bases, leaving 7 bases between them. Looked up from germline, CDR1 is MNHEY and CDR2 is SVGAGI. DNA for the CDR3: TGTGCCAGCAGTTACCGGGTCTACACCGGGGAGCTGTTTTTT. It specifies CASSYRVYTGELFF.